A single sample is the source of the 9 T cell receptor beta chains below, sequenced in a study of cytomegalovirus exposure and HLA in healthy donors. The PCR ran on 60 Vbeta and 13 Jbeta primers. Using immunoSEQ multiplex PCR, the repertoire was profiled, and TCRdb retains in-frame clones only, with some absent. The top ten hold about 2.4% of the sample, which has about 140,000 clones, roughly 74% seen once. Material for sequencing was PBMCs. Receptors were obtained from a young woman in good health and CMV-seropositive.

This rearrangement joins TRBV19 to TRBJ1-2, with D perhaps TRBD1 (5 bases). V was trimmed by 5 bases and J by 7 bases, leaving 29 bases between them. The CDR3 has 18 amino acids. Germline CDR1 LNHDA, CDR2 SQIVND (reference sequence). The CDR3 reads CASSVPRGGADPSFGYTF. DNA for the CDR3: TGTGCCAGTAGTGTACCTCGCGGCGGGGCAGACCCCTCATTTGGCTACACCTTC.

The rearrangement links TRBV9 to TRBJ2-7; tentatively, D is TRBD2 (6 bases). The germline V and J ends were trimmed by 2 bases and 2 bases, with 11 bases remaining between them. Germline V gene data show CDR1 as SGDLS and CDR2 as YYNGEE. The CDR3 sequence is 14 residues long. The CDR3 coding sequence is TGTGCCAGCAGCGTCGGGGGTTTTACCTACGAGCAGTACTTC. This sequence encodes CASSVGGFTYEQYF.

The V and J genes are TRBV15 and TRBJ1-1; TRBD1 might be the D (5 bases). This CDR3 contains 15 residues. V shed 1 base and J shed 3 bases, with 12 bases lying between them. Germline V gene sequence: CDR1 LNHNV, CDR2 YYDKDF (reference sequence). The CDR3 protein is CATSRGGTSDTEAFF. In nucleotides, the CDR3 is TGTGCCACCAGCAGAGGTGGGACTTCCGACACTGAAGCTTTCTTT.

This clone was detected once. The V call is TRBV7-9, the J call TRBJ1-1, with D maybe TRBD1 (5 bases). V lost 1 base to trimming and J lost 8 bases, with 8 bases between them. The CDR3 contains 12 residues. Germline CDR1 SEHNR, CDR2 FQNEAQ (reference sequence). The CDR3 region is CASSLERQEAFF. Written as DNA, the CDR3 is TGTGCCAGCAGCTTAGAACGACAGGAAGCTTTCTTT.

V gene TRBV7-8 combines with J gene TRBJ1-2; D is unclear. The V end was cut by 5 bases, the J end by 0 bases, with 16 bases between. The CDR3 is 16 amino acids. Germline V gene sequence: CDR1 SGHVS, CDR2 FQNEAQ. For the CDR3, the DNA is TGTGCCAGCAGCCCTGACTTCTATAGATCTAACTATGGCTACACCTTC. Protein sequence: CASSPDFYRSNYGYTF. The variable domain in full, with the rest retrieved from reference TRBV7-8 and TRBJ1-2, is GAGVSQSPRYKVAKRGQDVALRCDPISGHVSLFWYQQALGQGPEFLTYFQNEAQLDKSGLPSDRFFAERPEGSVSTLKIQRTQQEDSAVYLCASSPDFYRSNYGYTFGSGTRLTVV.

This clone was observed a few times. This chain links TRBV7-9 with TRBJ1-6, with TRBD1 identical over 7 bases. This CDR3 has 14 amino acids. The junction had 7 bases not matched to a gene; V was cut back by 4 bases and J by 10 bases. CDR1 is SEHNR, CDR2 FQNEAQ, per germline (reference sequence). The CDR3 bases are TGTGCCAGCAGCTCGGGGACAGTCCCCTCACCCCTCCACTTT. Its translation is CASSSGTVPSPLHF.

The genes are TRBV28 and TRBJ1-6; 9 bases line up with TRBD1. V lost 5 bases to trimming and J lost 7 bases; unmatched junction nucleotides: 6. This CDR3 contains 15 residues. Germline V gives CDR1 MDHEN, CDR2 SYDVKM. The CDR3 is CASSLRDRANSPLHF. DNA of the CDR3: TGTGCCAGCAGTCTCCGGGACAGGGCCAATTCACCCCTCCACTTT.

The chain recombines TRBV4-1 with TRBJ1-1, with 8 bases identical to TRBD1. Losses at the gene ends were 3 bases for V and 7 bases for J; bases not matched to a gene: 7. CDR3 size: 14 residues. Germline loops: CDR1 MGHRA, CDR2 YSYEKL. CDR3 nucleotides: TGCGCCAGCAGCCAGGGACAGGAAATCTTTGAAGCTTTCTTT. Its protein is CASSQGQEIFEAFF.

J is TRBJ1-1 and V is TRBV21-1. TRBV21-1 is a pseudogene. This CDR3 spans 17 amino acids. The CDR3 nucleotides read TGTGCCAGCACCCCGATAGGAGGGAGGACCAGGGACACTGAAGCTTTCTTT. Translation: CASTPIGGRTRDTEAFF.